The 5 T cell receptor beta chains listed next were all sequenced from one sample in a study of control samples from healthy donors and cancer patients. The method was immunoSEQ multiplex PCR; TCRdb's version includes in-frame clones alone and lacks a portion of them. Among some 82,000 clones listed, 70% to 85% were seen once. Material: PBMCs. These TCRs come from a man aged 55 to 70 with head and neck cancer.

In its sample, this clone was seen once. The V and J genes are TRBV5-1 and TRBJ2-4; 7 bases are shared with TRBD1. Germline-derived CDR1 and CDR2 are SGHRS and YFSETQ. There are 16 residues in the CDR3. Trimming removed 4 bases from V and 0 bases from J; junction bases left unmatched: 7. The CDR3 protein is CASSIGTVIAKNIQYF. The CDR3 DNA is TGCGCCAGCAGCATAGGGACAGTCATAGCCAAAAACATTCAGTACTTC.

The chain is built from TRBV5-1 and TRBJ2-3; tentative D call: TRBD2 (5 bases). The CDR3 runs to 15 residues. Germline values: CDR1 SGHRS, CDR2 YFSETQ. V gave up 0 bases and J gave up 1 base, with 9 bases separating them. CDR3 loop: CASSLGGVGTDTQYF. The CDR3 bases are TGCGCCAGCAGCTTGGGGGGAGTGGGCACAGATACGCAGTATTTT.

In DNA, the CDR3 is TGTGCCAGTAGTATGATCCAGCAGGCGGTGTTGAAGAGCGGCTACACCTTC. Its translation: CASSMIQQAVLKSGYTF. J is TRBJ1-2 and V is TRBV19; D remains ambiguous. Germline V gene lookup returns CDR1 LNHDA and CDR2 SQIVND (reference sequence). Trimming shortened V by 3 bases and J by 8 bases, and 25 bases separated the two germline ends. The CDR3 runs to 17 residues.

CDR3 sequence: CASSPETGISYEQYF. The CDR3 nucleotides are TGTGCCAGCTCACCAGAGACAGGGATTTCCTACGAGCAGTACTTC. The J gene is TRBJ2-7, the V gene TRBV18; 7 bases are shared with TRBD1. Germline assignment: CDR1 KGHSH and CDR2 LQKENI. The CDR3 totals 15 residues. The trim removed 2 bases at V and 1 base at J, leaving 5 bases unmatched.

This CDR3 reads CASSQIGGELFF. CDR3 in DNA: TGTGCCAGCAGCCAAATTGGCGGGGAGCTGTTTTTT. The rearrangement links TRBV3-1 (or the pseudogene TRBV3-2) to TRBJ2-2; D gene uncertain. V lost 2 bases to trimming and J lost 7 bases, with 5 bases between them. The CDR3 contains 12 residues. Per the germline V gene, CDR1 is LGHDT and CDR2 is YNNKEL (reference sequence).